A single sample gave rise to the 32 T cell receptor beta chains below, sequenced in a study of beta chain features in type 1 diabetes. Investigators reverse transcribed all isolated RNA, so they sequenced expressed TCRB transcripts. Profiled with immunoSEQ multiplex PCR; TCRdb holds only in-frame clones, not every one. The table lists about 230,000 clones, 9.6% of them singletons. The sequenced sample was naive CD4+ T cells from blood. The receptors originated from a woman aged 18 to 35 in good health.

This chain uses TRBV5-4 with TRBJ2-5; TRBD1 matches at 8 bases. Germline-derived CDR1 and CDR2 are SGHNT and YYREEE (reference sequence). Germline trimming cut 4 bases from V and 2 bases from J; bases unmatched to any gene: 4. The CDR3 has 14 residues. DNA of the CDR3: TGTGCCAGCAGCCCGACAGGGGTTCAAGAGACCCAGTACTTC. Translation gives CASSPTGVQETQYF.

The gene calls are TRBV19 and TRBJ2-1; the match to TRBD1 covers 9 bases. The V gene end was trimmed by 6 bases and the J gene end by 5 bases; junction bases not matched to a gene: 8. Germline assignment: CDR1 LNHDA and CDR2 SQIVND (reference sequence). The CDR3 covers 15 residues. The CDR3 sequence: CASSRPGQGDNEQFF. In nucleotides, the CDR3 is TGTGCCAGTAGCCGTCCGGGACAGGGAGACAATGAGCAGTTCTTC.

The gene calls are TRBV25-1 and TRBJ1-1; D is ambiguous. From germline, CDR1 is MGHDK and CDR2 SYGVNS. Trimming removed 3 bases at V and 1 base at J, with 12 bases between. The CDR3 length is 15 residues. The CDR3 reads CASSDRSQRNTEAFF. The CDR3 coding sequence is TGTGCCAGCAGTGACCGGTCGCAGCGGAACACTGAAGCTTTCTTT.

This clone was picked up a small number of times. The genes are TRBV14 and TRBJ2-7; D unresolved. CDR3 length: 15 residues. Germline CDR1 SGHDN, CDR2 FVKESK. The V gene lost 1 base and the J gene lost 4 bases, with 14 bases spanning the gap. CDR3 loop: CASSQGLLSGYEQYF. CDR3 DNA: TGTGCCAGCAGCCAAGGACTGCTAAGTGGATACGAGCAGTACTTC.

V and J are TRBV19 and TRBJ2-7; TRBD1 matches at 8 bases. V lost 4 bases and J lost 1; bases outside the gene matches: 15. Germline values: CDR1 LNHDA, CDR2 SQIVND (reference sequence). The CDR3 sequence is 18 residues long. The DNA for the CDR3 is TGTGCCAGTAGTACCCCGTGGGGACAGGAATTAACATCCTACGAGCAGTACTTC. Translation gives CASSTPWGQELTSYEQYF.

This clone has only a few counts. The chain uses TRBV7-9 and TRBJ2-5, with a possible D match to TRBD2 (5 bases). The ends were cut back, 6 bases at V and 4 bases at J, with 21 bases in the middle. The CDR3 loop spans 16 amino acids. The germline gives CDR1 SEHNR, CDR2 FQNEAQ (reference sequence). The CDR3 DNA sequence: TGTGCCAGCAGTCCAGCGCCGGGAAAGAGGGTAGAGACCCAGTACTTC. Amino acid sequence: CASSPAPGKRVETQYF.

The chain is built from TRBV11-2 and TRBJ1-4, with 10 bases lining up with TRBD1. Trimming removed 3 bases from V and 0 bases from J; junction bases left unmatched: 4. The CDR3 runs 17 residues. The germline CDR1 and CDR2 sequences are SGHAT and FQNNGV. Here the CDR3 DNA reads TGTGCCAGCAGCTTGGACAGGGGGACTTCAACTAATGAAAAACTGTTTTTT. Translation: CASSLDRGTSTNEKLFF.

The CDR3: CASSPRAQGASSGANVLTF. CDR3 nucleotide sequence: TGTGCCAGCTCACCCAGAGCTCAGGGGGCGAGCTCTGGGGCCAACGTCCTGACTTTC. The gene calls are TRBV18 and TRBJ2-6; 8 positions match TRBD1. There are 19 residues in the CDR3. The germline CDR1 and CDR2 sequences are KGHSH and LQKENI. Losses at the gene ends were 3 bases for V and 0 bases for J; bases not matched to a gene: 10.

CDR3 protein: CASSEAFRTGGYTF. In nucleotides, the CDR3 is TGTGCCAGCAGTGAAGCATTCCGGACGGGGGGCTACACCTTC. V gene TRBV6-1 combines with J gene TRBJ1-2; D unclear. Trimming shortened V by 0 bases and J by 8 bases, and 13 bases separated the two germline ends. The length of the CDR3 is 14 residues. Per the germline V gene, CDR1 is MNHNS and CDR2 is SASEGT.

Concerning this clone: The junction departs from the called germline gene at one end, perhaps through a read error. The rearrangement joins TRBV2 to TRBJ2-7; TRBD1 is a possible D gene (6 bases). The CDR3 spans 16 residues. Germline lookup yields CDR1 SNHLY and CDR2 FYNNEI. CDR3 bases: TGTGCCAGCAGTGAAGACAGGGACACATTCTCCCGTTTTGTTGGCTTC. Its translation: CASSEDRDTFSRFVGF.

This clone was recorded many times. The CDR3 DNA is TGTGCCAGCAGCCGGGGGGGAAACACAGATACGCAGTATTTT. Translation: CASSRGGNTDTQYF. The chain links TRBV7-2 to TRBJ2-3, with 8 positions matching TRBD2. This CDR3 spans 14 amino acids. V gave up 5 bases and J gave up 2 bases; unmatched junction bases: 3. Germline CDR1 reads SGHTA; CDR2 reads FQGNSA.

This clone was found once. The chain links TRBV19 to TRBJ2-5; 7 bases agree with TRBD1. Germline CDR1 reads LNHDA; CDR2 reads SQIVND (reference sequence). The CDR3 consists of 14 residues. V shed 5 bases and J 1 base; nucleotides not matched to a gene: 4. CDR3 coding DNA: TGTGCCAGTAGTCCCGGACAGGTCCAAGAGACCCAGTACTTC. As protein: CASSPGQVQETQYF.

This chain uses TRBV9 with TRBJ1-1; D is uncertain. Germline loops: CDR1 SGDLS, CDR2 YYNGEE. The CDR3 length is 15 residues. The V and J ends lost 7 bases and 1 base respectively, with 17 bases between them. CDR3 DNA sequence: TGTGCCAGCCGGAGGAACGATCATCGGAACACTGAAGCTTTCTTT. This gives the protein CASRRNDHRNTEAFF.

The rearrangement joins TRBV5-4 to TRBJ1-1; 7 bases are shared with TRBD1. The CDR3 is made up of 15 amino acids. Germline-derived CDR1 and CDR2 are SGHNT and YYREEE (reference sequence). With 4 bases clipped from V and 1 base from J, the junction kept 7 bases outside the gene matches. CDR3 region: CASSQRGLWNTEAFF. The CDR3 coding sequence is TGTGCCAGCAGCCAGAGGGGGCTTTGGAACACTGAAGCTTTCTTT.

This clone was seen only a few times. The rearrangement uses TRBV5-1 and TRBJ1-1; D is unclear. This CDR3 has 16 residues. The V end was cut by 0 bases, the J end by 0 bases, with 12 bases between. Germline V lookup: CDR1 SGHRS, CDR2 YFSETQ. The CDR3 DNA is TGCGCCAGCAGCTTGGCGGTTGGGCAGATGAACACTGAAGCTTTCTTT. It codes for CASSLAVGQMNTEAFF.

This clone turned up a few times. As DNA, the CDR3 is TGTGCCAGTAGTGTGACAGGCAACTATGGCTACACCTTC. It is translated as CASSVTGNYGYTF. The chain has TRBV19 and TRBJ1-2, with D possibly TRBD1 on 6 matching bases. Germline V gives CDR1 LNHDA, CDR2 SQIVND (reference sequence). Trimming pared 5 bases from V and 2 bases from J, leaving 9 bases between. The CDR3 is made up of 13 amino acids.

This clone was detected only a few times. J is TRBJ1-6 and V is TRBV7-2; 9 nucleotides match TRBD1. Germline V gives CDR1 SGHTA, CDR2 FQGNSA. CDR3 size: 14 residues. J gave up 7 bases and V 5 bases, and 3 bases lay outside the gene matches. The CDR3 DNA sequence: TGTGCCAGCAGCCATGACAGGGGGAATTCACCCCTCCACTTT. It encodes CASSHDRGNSPLHF.

This clone came up a few times. The gene calls are TRBV30 and TRBJ2-2, with a weak D call TRBD1 (5 bases). In germline, CDR1 is GTSNPN, CDR2 SVGIG (reference sequence). The V and J ends lost 1 base and 5 bases respectively, with 11 bases between them. The CDR3 extends over 14 amino acids. The CDR3 loop reads CAWSGLDRTGELFF. For the CDR3, the DNA is TGTGCCTGGAGTGGATTAGACAGAACCGGGGAGCTGTTTTTT.

The chain is built from TRBV5-6 and TRBJ2-7; the D is unclear. The ends were cut back, 0 bases at V and 2 bases at J, with 9 bases in the middle. This CDR3 contains 14 residues. Germline values: CDR1 SGHDT, CDR2 YYEEEE. This CDR3 reads CASSLGSITYEQYF. The CDR3 DNA reads as TGTGCCAGCAGCTTGGGGAGCATAACCTACGAGCAGTACTTC.

This clone has just a few counts. The chain is built from TRBV7-9 and TRBJ1-2; 8 bases fit TRBD1. The V segment lost 2 bases and the J segment 6 bases; nucleotides outside the gene matches: 5. Germline lookup yields CDR1 SEHNR and CDR2 FQNEAQ (reference sequence). The CDR3 contains 14 residues. The CDR3 DNA sequence: TGTGCCAGCAGCTTAAAGGACAGGGAGGATGGCTACACCTTC. Translated: CASSLKDREDGYTF.

The chain carries TRBV30 and TRBJ2-1; the D is unclear. Germline V gene data show CDR1 as GTSNPN and CDR2 as SVGIG (reference sequence). Between the trimmed V and J ends, which lost 7 bases and 0 bases, there was a span of 7 bases. The CDR3 covers 12 residues. CDR3 sequence: CASTYSYNEQFF. The CDR3 nucleotides read TGTGCCTCGACATACTCCTACAATGAGCAGTTCTTC.

J is TRBJ2-7 and V is TRBV27; weak D call: TRBD1 (5 bases). In germline, CDR1 is MNHEY, CDR2 SMNVEV (reference sequence). CDR3 length: 14 residues. V lost 7 bases to trimming and J lost 4 bases, with 17 bases between them. The CDR3 here is CASIPLDRKYEQYF. CDR3 bases: TGTGCCAGCATCCCTCTTGACAGAAAATACGAGCAGTACTTC.

This clone was picked up a small number of times. V is TRBV2 and J is TRBJ2-3; 9 bases line up with TRBD1. Looked up from germline, CDR1 is SNHLY and CDR2 is FYNNEI. The CDR3 loop spans 15 amino acids. V was pared by 6 bases and J by 3 bases, with 7 bases of the junction left unmatched. Here the CDR3 reads CASRIDRGTTDTQYF. For the CDR3, the DNA is TGTGCCAGCAGGATAGACAGGGGGACGACAGATACGCAGTATTTT.

The CDR3 spells CASSLEPDTQYF. The CDR3 DNA is TGCGCCAGCAGCTTGGAGCCAGATACGCAGTATTTT. The V gene is TRBV5-1, the J gene TRBJ2-3; D remains ambiguous. Per the germline V gene, CDR1 is SGHRS and CDR2 is YFSETQ. CDR3 length: 12 amino acids. V was pared by 0 bases and J by 4 bases, with 3 bases between.

This clone occurred once. The rearrangement joins TRBV11-2 to TRBJ2-7, with 9 bases that match TRBD2. Germline V gene sequence: CDR1 SGHAT, CDR2 FQNNGV. The CDR3 loop spans 16 amino acids. The ends lost 3 bases at V and 3 bases at J; junction bases unmatched: 9. CDR3 nucleotide sequence: TGTGCCAGCAGCTTCAGGGTAGCGGGGGCCCTCTACGAGCAGTACTTC. Encoded protein: CASSFRVAGALYEQYF.

The chain has TRBV19 and TRBJ2-1; unclear D gene. Germline V gene data show CDR1 as LNHDA and CDR2 as SQIVND (reference sequence). There are 16 residues in the CDR3. Trimming cost V 0 bases and J 4 bases, with 13 bases left between them. The CDR3 nucleotides are TGTGCCAGTAGTATAGATCTGGGCAAGGCTTACAATGAGCAGTTCTTC. Its translation is CASSIDLGKAYNEQFF.

This chain links TRBV29-1 with TRBJ1-1, with D possibly being TRBD1 (5 bases). In germline, CDR1 is SQVTM, CDR2 ANQGSEA. Trimming stripped 7 bases from V and 3 bases from J, with 18 bases between. The CDR3 has 14 amino acids. The CDR3 coding sequence is TGCAGCGCCCTAGGTGGGGAAGGGGACACTGAAGCTTTCTTT. Translated, it gives CSALGGEGDTEAFF.

The chain is built from TRBV5-1 and TRBJ1-2; 11 bases agree with TRBD1. Per germline, CDR1 SGHRS and CDR2 YFSETQ. This CDR3 contains 15 residues. With V trimmed by 4 bases and J by 2 bases, 4 bases remained unmatched. The CDR3 here is CASSRGQGGNYGYTF. CDR3 bases: TGCGCCAGCAGCCGGGGACAGGGGGGAAACTATGGCTACACCTTC.

Only a few counts were recorded for this clone. The chain carries TRBV4-1 and TRBJ1-5; 10 bases line up with TRBD1. Looked up from germline, CDR1 is MGHRA and CDR2 is YSYEKL. V lost 1 base to trimming and J lost 5 bases; unmatched junction nucleotides: 2. The length of the CDR3 is 15 residues. Here the CDR3 DNA reads TGCGCCAGCAGCCAAGTGACAGGGGGCGATCAGCCCCAGCATTTT. Protein product: CASSQVTGGDQPQHF.

In this sample, this clone turned up a few times. One junction end does not reproduce the germline sequence, and a read error may be involved. J is TRBJ1-3 and V is TRBV20-1; D unclear. Germline lookup yields CDR1 DFQATT and CDR2 SNEGSKA (reference sequence). CDR3 length equals 11 residues. The CDR3 spells CGQSSGNTIYF. The CDR3 nucleotides are TGTGGCCAAAGCTCTGGAAACACCATATATTTT.

The V call is TRBV7-8, the J call TRBJ2-2; possible D gene TRBD2, 6 bases. V shed 2 bases and J shed 0 bases, with 16 bases lying between them. CDR3 length: 18 amino acids. The V gene's germline CDR1 is SGHVS and CDR2 FQNEAQ. CDR3 DNA: TGTGCCAGCAGCTTAACGGGGGTTCTGGCAGCGAACACCGGGGAGCTGTTTTTT. Protein: CASSLTGVLAANTGELFF.

The chain links TRBV7-2 to TRBJ1-5, with a tentative D call TRBD1 (5 bases). From germline, CDR1 is SGHTA and CDR2 FQGNSA. Trimming left V 5 bases short and J 3 bases short, with 14 bases between. The length of the CDR3 is 15 residues. The CDR3 DNA reads TGTGCCAGCAGCCCCAGTGTAGGGGCCAATCAGCCCCAGCATTTT. Its translation: CASSPSVGANQPQHF.